This TCR beta chain was sequenced during a study of blood T cell repertoires in COVID-19. At the level of the study: COVID-19 samples, acute and convalescent, were from the United States, Italy and Spain. In each case, the material was cDNA or gDNA derived from T cells, B-cell-depleted T cells, or PBMCs.

V lost 2 bases, J lost 1 base, and 6 bases lay in between. CDR3 length: 13 amino acids. In germline, CDR1 is SGHAT, CDR2 FQNNGV. In the original workflow: Estimation of nucleated cell counts was performed using reference gene primer amplification. Generated by immunoSEQ multiplex PCR, the TCRdb table keeps only in-frame clones and is missing some. V and J calls and clone size are given by that table; D and trimming were obtained from the DNA. In the table there are fewer than 150,000 clones, just under 90% of which are singletons. Input material: peripheral blood. The clonotype was recovered from a woman between 40 and 50 years old with acute or convalescent COVID-19. This rearrangement joins TRBV11-2 to TRBJ2-7; the D is unclear. The CDR3 region has the DNA TGTGCCAGCAGCTTACCCCCTTCCTACGAGCAGTACTTC. As protein: CASSLPPSYEQYF.